Shown below are 17 T cell receptor beta chains from a single sample sequenced in a study of regulatory T cells in long-lasting Graves disease. As to time point: newly diagnosed GD, antithyroid drugs for less than 3 months. There was RNA extracted from PBMCs, and the TCR library was made from it. Through Arm-PCR of CDR3 regions and iRepertoire HTBI primers, TCR beta libraries were built. TCRdb ran MiXCR on the multiplex PCR reads and lists one entry per CDR3 protein. The sample holds roughly 400,000 distinct CDR3 sequences; approximately 16% are singletons and the top ten take approximately 8%. This sample also belongs to another study, concerning T cells in Graves' hyperthyroidism and ophthalmopathy.

The sample consisted of peripheral blood mononuclear cells (PBMCs), taken at new diagnosis, from a patient treated with antithyroid drugs. The receptor set was obtained from a woman between 35 and 50 years old with Graves disease.

This clonotype has just a few counts. The rearrangement links TRBV5-1 to TRBJ2-3, with a weak D call TRBD1 (6 bases). The CDR3 covers 16 residues. Between the trimmed V and J ends, which lost 6 bases and 1 base, there was a span of 18 bases. Germline CDR1 and CDR2: SGHRS and YFSETQ. This chain's CDR3 is CASTSGVWEGTDTQYF. CDR3 in DNA: TGCGCCAGCACCTCAGGGGTTTGGGAAGGCACAGATACGCAGTATTTT.

This clonotype was seen at least ten times. This chain links TRBV5-1 with TRBJ2-1, with 10 bases matching TRBD1. CDR1 SGHRS and CDR2 YFSETQ come from the germline V gene. The CDR3 totals 17 residues. Trimming took 4 bases from V and 3 from J; bases not matched to a gene: 10. CDR3 in DNA: TGCGCCAGCAGCGGCGAAGACGGGACAGGGGTCTACAATGAGCAGTTCTTC. Protein: CASSGEDGTGVYNEQFF.

As regards this clonotype: The junction and the germline gene differ at one end; a read error may be behind it. The V gene is TRBV12-3 or TRBV12-4, the J gene TRBJ2-7; D unclear. This CDR3 is built from 13 residues. The CDR3 protein is CASSVASPYEQYF. The CDR3 DNA follows: TGTGCCAGCAGTGTGGCCAGCCCCTACGAACAGTACTTC.

The rearrangement joins TRBV4-3 to TRBJ1-5; TRBD1 might be the D (6 bases). Germline CDR1 and CDR2: LGHNA and YSLEER. The CDR3 runs 15 residues. Trimming pared 0 bases from V and 4 bases from J, leaving 10 bases between. The CDR3: CASSQEVGTNQPQHF. CDR3 DNA sequence: TGCGCCAGCAGCCAAGAGGTAGGGACAAATCAGCCCCAGCATTTT.

The V gene is TRBV10-1, the J gene TRBJ2-4; weak D call: TRBD2 (6 bases). Trimming took 8 bases from V and 6 from J, leaving 32 bases between them. The CDR3 has 19 amino acids. CDR1 WNHNN and CDR2 SYGVQD come from the germline V gene (reference sequence). The DNA for the CDR3 is TGCGCCAGCCCCCGAAGATTAGTGGAGGGCGTCCACCTTGGAAACATTCAGTACTTC. Its protein is CASPRRLVEGVHLGNIQYF.

As for this clonotype: This clone may be a read error of a much larger clone one base away. J is TRBJ1-3 and V is TRBV9; D is uncertain. The CDR3 spans 13 residues. The germline CDR1 and CDR2 sequences are SGDLS and YYNGEE. This CDR3 is CASSVEGGDTIYF. The CDR3 DNA follows: TGTGCCAGCAGCGTAGAAGGTGGAGACACCATATATTTT.

The gene calls are TRBV11-2 and TRBJ1-2, with D possibly matching TRBD1 (6 bases). Between the trimmed V and J ends, which lost 0 bases and 7 bases, there was a span of 12 bases. CDR3 length: 14 amino acids. The V gene's germline CDR1 is SGHAT and CDR2 FQNNGV. This chain's CDR3 is CASSLDGGAGGYTF. As DNA, the CDR3 is TGTGCCAGCAGCTTAGACGGGGGGGCAGGTGGCTACACCTTC.

The chain is built from TRBV9 and TRBJ1-2, with 7 bases matching TRBD1. CDR1 and CDR2 from the germline V gene are SGDLS and YYNGEE. The CDR3 has 15 amino acids. V lost 4 bases to trimming and J lost 1 base; unmatched junction nucleotides: 7. DNA for the CDR3: TGTGCCAGCAGCAAACAGGGGAGGGGTAACTATGGCTACACCTTC. Protein: CASSKQGRGNYGYTF.

This clonotype appeared many times. The chain uses TRBV5-5 and TRBJ2-7; D gene ambiguous. This CDR3 has 13 residues. V lost 4 bases and J lost 6, with 14 bases in between. Germline-derived CDR1 and CDR2 are SGHKS and YYEKEE (reference sequence). CDR3 sequence reads: CASSGLTVGEQYF. The DNA of the CDR3 is TGTGCCAGCAGCGGATTAACAGTCGGCGAGCAGTACTTC.

As for this clonotype: The junction and the germline gene differ at one end; a read error may be behind it. This CDR3 is CASSLGVTGDTMYF. CDR3 nucleotides: TGTGCCAGCAGCTTGGGGGTCACTGGGGACACCATGTATTTT. The V gene is TRBV5-6, the J gene TRBJ1-3, with a tentative D call TRBD1 (6 bases). Germline V gene data show CDR1 as SGHDT and CDR2 as YYEEEE. CDR3 length: 14 residues.

This clonotype appeared many times. The chain recombines TRBV12-3 or TRBV12-4 with TRBJ1-5, with 10 bases identical to TRBD1. This CDR3 contains 14 residues. Trimming removed 5 bases from V and 4 bases from J; junction bases left unmatched: 2. CDR3 bases: TGTGCCAGCAGTCCGGACAGGGGGAATCAGCCCCAGCATTTT. Its protein is CASSPDRGNQPQHF.

The V call is TRBV10-3, the J call TRBJ2-2; 8 positions agree with TRBD2. CDR1 is ENHRY and CDR2 is SYGVKD in the germline V gene. With 4 bases clipped from V and 0 bases from J, the junction kept 10 bases outside the gene matches. The CDR3 loop spans 18 amino acids. CDR3 residues: CAISGTGLVSANTGELFF. Here the CDR3 DNA reads TGTGCCATCAGTGGGACGGGACTAGTGAGCGCGAACACCGGGGAGCTGTTTTTT.

A note on this clonotype: Germline and junction disagree at one end, which may indicate a read error. The genes are TRBV30 and TRBJ1-1; no clear D. The CDR3 is 12 amino acids. Per the germline V gene, CDR1 is GTSNPN and CDR2 is SVGIG (reference sequence). The CDR3: CGWSDGNTEAFF. The CDR3 DNA sequence: TGTGGCTGGAGTGACGGGAACACTGAAGCTTTCTTT.

A word on this clonotype: A single base separates this from a much larger clone, so it may be a read error. This chain uses TRBV5-5 with TRBJ2-3, with a weak D call TRBD2 (7 bases). Near its end, the DNA agrees better with TRBJ2-5, so the J call may be wrong. From germline, CDR1 is SGHKS and CDR2 YYEKEE (reference sequence). The CDR3 loop spans 16 amino acids. DNA of the CDR3: TGTGCCAGCAGCCCCGAGGGGGTGGGGGGGCGAGAGACCCAGTACTTC. As protein: CASSPEGVGGRETQYF.

The sample holds many counts of this clonotype. This chain joins TRBV5-1 and TRBJ1-1, with 7 bases aligning to TRBD1. V lost 5 bases to trimming and J lost 7 bases; unmatched junction nucleotides: 11. The CDR3 runs 14 residues. Germline CDR1 is SGHRS and CDR2 is YFSETQ. This chain's CDR3 is CASRETGASLEAFF. The CDR3 DNA reads TGCGCCAGCAGAGAAACAGGGGCCTCCCTTGAAGCTTTCTTT.

This clonotype showed up many times. The rearrangement links TRBV28 to TRBJ2-2; maybe TRBD1 (6 bases). V was pared by 1 base and J by 1 base, with 16 bases between. The CDR3 is 18 amino acids. The germline CDR1 and CDR2 sequences are MDHEN and SYDVKM. CDR3 loop: CASSLFPGTTLNTGELFF. CDR3 in DNA: TGTGCCAGCAGTTTATTCCCCGGGACAACCTTGAACACCGGGGAGCTGTTTTTT.

This clonotype was detected ten times or more. The chain employs TRBV20-1 and TRBJ2-1, with 7 nucleotides matching TRBD2. The junction had 12 bases not matched to a gene; V was cut back by 6 bases and J by 4 bases. This CDR3 is built from 15 residues. Per the germline V gene, CDR1 is DFQATT and CDR2 is SNEGSKA (reference sequence). The CDR3 is CSANPAGEAYNEQFF. The CDR3 region has the DNA TGCAGTGCCAACCCGGCGGGAGAGGCATACAATGAGCAGTTCTTC.